This note documents a single T cell receptor (beta chain) sequence. The data belong to a study of T cells in Graves' hyperthyroidism and ophthalmopathy. Study details: The initial diagnosis was the point when peripheral blood was collected, ahead of any treatment.

Trimming cost V 3 bases and J 2 bases, with 5 bases left between them. CDR3 length equals 13 residues. From germline, CDR1 is LNHNV and CDR2 YYDKDF (reference sequence). The source of the PBMCs was less than 12 ml of fresh peripheral blood. Researchers took RNA transcripts and amplified the TCR beta CDR3 regions from them. TCR CDR3 underwent first-round RT-PCR with the HTBI primer set. From the multiplex PCR reads, TCRdb called clonotypes with MiXCR, one entry per CDR3 protein. The table includes hundreds of thousands of distinct CDR3 sequences, roughly 15% detected once. The sequenced sample was blood. The receptor was isolated from a woman in her 50s with Graves' ophthalmopathy. This chain links TRBV15 with TRBJ1-5; D gene ambiguous. The CDR3 region has the DNA TGTGCCACCAGCAGGGCCGGCAATCAGCCCCAGCATTTT. Protein: CATSRAGNQPQHF.